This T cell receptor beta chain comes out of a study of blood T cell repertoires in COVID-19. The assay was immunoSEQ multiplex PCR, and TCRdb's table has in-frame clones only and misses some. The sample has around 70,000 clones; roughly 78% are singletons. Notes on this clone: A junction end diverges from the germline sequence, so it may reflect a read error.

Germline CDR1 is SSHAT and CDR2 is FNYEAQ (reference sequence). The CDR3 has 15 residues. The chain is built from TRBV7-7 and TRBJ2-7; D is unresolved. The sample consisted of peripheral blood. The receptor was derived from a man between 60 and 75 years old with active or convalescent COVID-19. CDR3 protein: CASSLGGSTSCEQYF. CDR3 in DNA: TGTGCCAGCAGCTTAGGAGGCTCCACGTCCTGCGAGCAGTACTTC. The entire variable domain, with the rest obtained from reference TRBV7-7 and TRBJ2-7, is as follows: GAGVSQSPRYKVTKRGQDVTLRCDPISSHATLYWYQQALGQGPEFLTYFNYEAQPDKSGLPSDRFSAERPEGSISTLTIQRTEQRDSAMYRCASSLGGSTSCEQYFGPGTRLTVT.